This TCR beta chain was retrieved from a study of T cell changes during pregnancy in multiple sclerosis (dated by TCRdb to the late 2010s). About the full investigation: The study looked at changes in the T cell repertoire across pregnancy in women with multiple sclerosis.

Reading from cysteine to phenylalanine, the CDR3 counts 14 amino acids. The sequence is cut down to CDR3 DNA, 42 bases in frame from base 1. V and J are truncated by 4 bases and 2 bases respectively, leaving an intervening sequence of 12 bases. Per the germline V gene, SGHRS is the CDR1 and YFSETQ is the CDR2. Library preparation was by the immunoSEQ multiplex PCR assay. The table comes from immuneACCESS by way of TCRdb, which keeps in-frame sequences with V and J called. Part of the clones is missing from these tables; in studies checked, under half for an unresolved V gene and the rest for unknown reasons. The sample records around 36,000 clones, more than 90% of which are singletons. 1% to 1.5% of the sample comes from the top ten. Worth noting for this clone: No antigen is known for it. No base-level quality is on record; no much larger clone is a single base apart.

Sample: peripheral blood, taken before pregnancy. The sequence was collected from a female donor with multiple sclerosis, enrolled in a pregnancy study. This sequence uses TRBV5-1 and TRBJ1-2; the D gene is possibly TRBD1, with 6 bases matching. The base sequence is TGCGCCAGCAGCGCTGCGACAGGAAACTATGGCTACACCTTC. Its translation reads: CASSAATGNYGYTF.